The next 18 T cell receptor beta chains were all read from a single sample in a study of blood T cell repertoires in COVID-19. Method: immunoSEQ multiplex PCR; TCRdb's copy keeps in-frame clones and lacks some. The repertoire holds about 260,000 clones, less than 90% seen once, with about 1.6% in the top ten. What was sequenced was peripheral blood. The receptors derive from a woman aged 40 to 55 who had recovered from COVID-19.

CDR3 residues: CASSLGRLAGGLETQYF. The DNA for the CDR3 is TGTGCCAGCAGCTTAGGGCGACTAGCGGGGGGGTTAGAGACCCAGTACTTC. The chain carries TRBV11-2 and TRBJ2-5; TRBD2 matches at 14 bases. The V gene's germline CDR1 is SGHAT and CDR2 FQNNGV. The CDR3 loop spans 17 amino acids. The V segment lost 1 base and the J segment 4 bases; nucleotides outside the gene matches: 5. Full variable domain (missing parts from reference TRBV11-2 and TRBJ2-5): EAGVAQSPRYKIIEKRQSVAFWCNPISGHATLYWYQQILGQGPKLLIQFQNNGVVDDSQLPKDRFSAERLKGVDSTLKIQPAKLEDSAVYLCASSLGRLAGGLETQYFGPGTRLLVL.

The rearrangement uses TRBV7-6 and TRBJ1-5; a weak D match, TRBD1 (5 bases). The CDR3 is 14 residues long. CDR1 and CDR2 (germline): SGHVS, FNYEAQ. V lost 2 bases and J lost 4, with 9 bases in between. The CDR3 DNA sequence: TGTGCCAGCAGCTTAAGGGGTCCAAATCAGCCCCAGCATTTT. Translated: CASSLRGPNQPQHF.

The chain has TRBV5-6 and TRBJ1-4; possibly TRBD1 for D (5 bases). The CDR3 runs to 17 residues. Trimming removed 0 bases at V and 8 bases at J, with 20 bases between. CDR1 is SGHDT and CDR2 is YYEEEE in the germline V gene. For the CDR3, the DNA is TGTGCCAGCAGCTTGGTCAGGGCCAACCTGCGACGGGAAAAACTGTTTTTT. Protein sequence: CASSLVRANLRREKLFF.

This chain links TRBV7-6 with TRBJ2-2; 7 bases agree with TRBD1. The germline V gene encodes CDR1 SGHVS and CDR2 FNYEAQ. V lost 5 bases to trimming and J lost 1 base; unmatched junction nucleotides: 4. The CDR3 runs to 15 residues. The CDR3 protein is CASSLTGENTGELFF. In DNA form, the CDR3 reads TGTGCCAGCAGCCTCACAGGGGAGAACACCGGGGAGCTGTTTTTT. Based on the CDR3 plus reference TRBV7-6 and TRBJ2-2, the full variable domain is GAGVSQSPRYKVTKRGQDVALRCDPISGHVSLYWYRQALGQGPEFLTYFNYEAQQDKSGLPNDRFSAERPEGSISTLTIQRTEQRDSAMYRCASSLTGENTGELFFGEGSRLTVL.

The V gene is TRBV2, the J gene TRBJ1-2, with TRBD1 matching 10 bases. The V and J ends lost 6 bases and 4 bases, in that order; junction bases with no gene match: 5. The CDR3 length is 14 residues. CDR1 is SNHLY, CDR2 FYNNEI, per germline. CDR3 nucleotide sequence: TGTGCCAGCAGGGCGACAGGGGGCATCTATGGCTACACCTTC. Translated: CASRATGGIYGYTF.

The chain is built from TRBV11-2 and TRBJ1-5; unclear D gene. CDR1 and CDR2 (germline): SGHAT, FQNNGV. This CDR3 region has 15 residues. The germline V and J ends were trimmed by 2 bases and 3 bases, with 11 bases remaining between them. The CDR3 spells CASSLSEEVNQPQHF. CDR3 DNA sequence: TGTGCCAGCAGCTTATCCGAGGAGGTCAATCAGCCCCAGCATTTT.

The V and J genes are TRBV20-1 and TRBJ2-1; no reliable D call. The germline gives CDR1 DFQATT, CDR2 SNEGSKA (reference sequence). This CDR3 comprises 10 residues. Trimming left V 6 bases short and J 7 bases short, with 7 bases between. The CDR3 DNA reads as TGCAGTGCCGTAGAGAATGAGCAGTTCTTC. Translated, it gives CSAVENEQFF.

This rearrangement joins TRBV5-1 to TRBJ2-3, with 11 bases that match TRBD2. The V segment lost 4 bases and the J segment 1 base; nucleotides outside the gene matches: 8. Looked up from germline, CDR1 is SGHRS and CDR2 is YFSETQ. This CDR3 is 17 amino acids long. This CDR3 is CASSRMATSGGTDTQYF. The DNA for the CDR3 is TGCGCCAGCAGCAGAATGGCGACTAGCGGGGGCACAGATACGCAGTATTTT.

The V and J genes are TRBV15 and TRBJ1-2; TRBD1 agrees at 11 bases. The CDR3 is 15 amino acids. Germline V gene data show CDR1 as LNHNV and CDR2 as YYDKDF (reference sequence). V dropped 0 bases and J dropped 8; count of bases not matched to a gene: 5. The CDR3 DNA sequence: TGTGCCACCAGCAGAGATGAAAGGACAGGGGGCGGCTACACCTTC. It encodes CATSRDERTGGGYTF.

This clone was detected a few times. V and J are TRBV3-1 (or the pseudogene TRBV3-2) and TRBJ1-6; D gene uncertain. Germline assignment: CDR1 LGHDT and CDR2 YNNKEL (reference sequence). This CDR3 spans 16 amino acids. Trimming took off 1 base at V and 2 bases at J, with 9 bases between the two ends. CDR3: CASSQAPRAYNSPLHF. In DNA form, the CDR3 reads TGTGCCAGCAGCCAAGCACCGAGGGCCTATAATTCACCCCTCCACTTT.

The J gene is TRBJ2-2, the V gene TRBV3-1 (or the pseudogene TRBV3-2), with D maybe TRBD1 (6 bases). CDR1 is LGHDT and CDR2 is YNNKEL in the germline V gene (reference sequence). The CDR3 covers 16 residues. Trimming removed 11 bases at V and 4 bases at J, with 23 bases between. The CDR3 spells CACQGLGTASTGELFF. DNA for the CDR3: TGTGCCTGCCAGGGGCTTGGGACCGCGAGCACCGGGGAGCTGTTTTTT.

The genes are TRBV18 and TRBJ2-2, with 8 bases that match TRBD1. Unmatched junction bases numbered 7, after V lost 4 bases and J lost 3 bases. The V gene's germline CDR1 is KGHSH and CDR2 LQKENI. This CDR3 has 16 amino acids. Here the CDR3 reads CASSLTGGTDTGELFF. The CDR3, as DNA: TGTGCCAGCTCACTTACAGGGGGAACGGACACCGGGGAGCTGTTTTTT.

This chain joins TRBV6-6 and TRBJ1-1; TRBD1 might be the D (5 bases). The germline V gene has CDR1 MNHNY and CDR2 SVGAGI (reference sequence). Trimming left V 2 bases short and J 7 bases short, with 14 bases between. CDR3 length: 14 amino acids. The CDR3 loop is CASSYDGPDSEAFF. CDR3 nucleotide sequence: TGTGCCAGCAGTTACGACGGACCCGACAGTGAAGCTTTCTTT.

The chain joins TRBV5-6 to TRBJ1-5; D unresolved. Looked up from germline, CDR1 is SGHDT and CDR2 is YYEEEE. V gave up 4 bases and J gave up 7 bases, with 9 bases separating them. The CDR3 contains 12 residues. The CDR3 DNA is TGTGCCAGCAGCCATATCGGGCAGCCCCAGCATTTT. Residues: CASSHIGQPQHF.

The rearrangement joins TRBV15 to TRBJ2-2; 8 bases are shared with TRBD1. Germline V lookup: CDR1 LNHNV, CDR2 YYDKDF (reference sequence). Trimming removed 1 base from V and 1 base from J; junction bases left unmatched: 2. CDR3 size: 16 residues. CDR3 sequence reads: CATSRGGTGNTGELFF. CDR3 in DNA: TGTGCCACCAGCAGAGGAGGGACAGGGAACACCGGGGAGCTGTTTTTT.

This rearrangement joins TRBV5-1 to TRBJ2-6; 10 nucleotides line up with TRBD2. The length of the CDR3 is 20 residues. V gave up 4 bases and J gave up 0 bases; unmatched junction bases: 13. CDR1 and CDR2 (germline): SGHRS, YFSETQ. The DNA of the CDR3 is TGCGCCAGCAGCACAGACCCTAGCGGGGGCGCCATCTCTGGGGCCAACGTCCTGACTTTC. This translates into CASSTDPSGGAISGANVLTF.

This clone came up once. CDR3 protein: CASSLKGNDSPGGYTF. In DNA form, the CDR3 reads TGTGCCAGCAGCTTAAAGGGGAATGATTCGCCGGGTGGCTACACCTTC. This rearrangement joins TRBV7-2 to TRBJ1-2; a possible D gene is TRBD1 (5 bases). CDR1 and CDR2 from the germline V gene are SGHTA and FQGNSA. V dropped 2 bases and J dropped 7 bases, with 20 bases sitting between them. The CDR3 totals 16 residues. The variable domain in full, completed from reference TRBV7-2 and TRBJ1-2, reads GAGVSQSPSNKVTEKGKDVELRCDPISGHTALYWYRQSLGQGLEFLIYFQGNSAPDKSGLPSDRFSAERTGGSVSTLTIQRTQQEDSAVYLCASSLKGNDSPGGYTFGSGTRLTVV.

The rearrangement links TRBV5-1 to TRBJ2-1, with a weak D call TRBD2 (6 bases). Germline V CDR1 and CDR2: SGHRS, YFSETQ. V gave up 4 bases and J gave up 1 base, with 12 bases separating them. This CDR3 region has 15 residues. The DNA for the CDR3 is TGCGCCAGCAGCACCTTAGCGGATTCCTACAATGAGCAGTTCTTC. Its translation is CASSTLADSYNEQFF.